What follows are 17 T cell receptor beta chains derived from one specimen sequenced in a study of persistence of HIV-infected CD4 T cells. Sequencing used immunoSEQ version 4 in survey mode. Assay: immunoSEQ multiplex PCR; the TCRdb copy retains only in-frame clones and omits some. The table records 40,000 to 55,000 clones, 75% to 85% of them present only once. Stimulation used around 10 ug/mL lysate from CMV-infected fibroblasts. Memory cells lacking CD40L and CD69 with high CD45RO were sorted. Antigen specificity for these receptors is unknown. Sample: CD4+ T cells sorted from PBMCs after approximately 19-hour stimulation, taken from a patient who received antiretroviral therapy. The receptor source for this set is an adult man with HIV who was CMV-seropositive.

The CDR3 DNA is TGTGCCAGCAGCAAAGGGCCGGAGGCGGACTCTGGAAACACCATATATTTT. Translation gives CASSKGPEADSGNTIYF. The chain employs TRBV21-1 and TRBJ1-3. TRBV21-1 is tagged as a pseudogene. This CDR3 comprises 17 residues.

The chain uses TRBV30 and TRBJ2-2; 7 nucleotides line up with TRBD1. V shed 3 bases and J 6 bases; nucleotides not matched to a gene: 4. Germline V lookup: CDR1 GTSNPN, CDR2 SVGIG (reference sequence). This CDR3 spans 13 amino acids. CDR3 sequence: CAWRRQGSGELFF. In nucleotides, the CDR3 is TGTGCCTGGAGGCGACAGGGCTCCGGGGAGCTGTTTTTT.

This chain uses TRBV20-1 with TRBJ2-7; 7 bases align to TRBD2. CDR1 is DFQATT, CDR2 SNEGSKA, per germline (reference sequence). The CDR3 has 15 amino acids. After removal of 3 bases from V and 4 bases from J, the junction contained 12 bases not matched to a gene. CDR3 nucleotide sequence: TGCAGTGCTAGTCCGGACCGACGAGCGGGGTACGAGCAGTACTTC. This gives the protein CSASPDRRAGYEQYF.

The chain is built from TRBV9 and TRBJ1-5, with TRBD1 matching over 9 bases. V was pared by 3 bases and J by 5 bases, with 3 bases of the junction left unmatched. Germline assignment: CDR1 SGDLS and CDR2 YYNGEE. This CDR3 comprises 14 residues. CDR3 DNA: TGTGCCAGCAGCGGACAGGGGGACCATCAGCCCCAGCATTTT. Its translation is CASSGQGDHQPQHF.

The chain has TRBV19 and TRBJ1-3; TRBD1 matches at 8 bases. J was trimmed by 1 base and V by 3 bases; bases with no gene match: 2. CDR1 and CDR2 from the germline V gene are LNHDA and SQIVND (reference sequence). The length of the CDR3 is 15 residues. CDR3 nucleotide sequence: TGTGCCAGTAGTATCGACAGGGGTTCTGGAAACACCATATATTTT. It encodes CASSIDRGSGNTIYF. Full variable domain (remainder filled in from reference TRBV19 and TRBJ1-3): DGGITQSPKYLFRKEGQNVTLSCEQNLNHDAMYWYRQDPGQGLRLIYYSQIVNDFQKGDIAEGYSVSREKKESFPLTVTSAQKNPTAFYLCASSIDRGSGNTIYFGEGSWLTVV.

The chain has TRBV5-1 and TRBJ1-1, with a weak D call TRBD1 (6 bases). The ends were cut back, 4 bases at V and 5 bases at J, with 12 bases in the middle. The length of the CDR3 is 13 residues. The germline V gene encodes CDR1 SGHRS and CDR2 YFSETQ. The CDR3 DNA reads TGCGCCAGCAGCCGGGACATACAAACTGAAGCTTTCTTT. Translating it yields CASSRDIQTEAFF. The whole variable domain, filled in from reference TRBV5-1 and TRBJ1-1, reads KAGVTQTPRYLIKTRGQQVTLSCSPISGHRSVSWYQQTPGQGLQFLFEYFSETQRNKGNFPGRFSGRQFSNSRSEMNVSTLELGDSALYLCASSRDIQTEAFFGQGTRLTVV.

This clone was counted between two and nine times. V is TRBV7-7 and J is TRBJ1-2; 7 bases match TRBD1. This CDR3 has 15 amino acids. Per germline, CDR1 SSHAT and CDR2 FNYEAQ (reference sequence). Here the CDR3 reads CASLRPGQPNYGYTF. In DNA, the CDR3 is TGTGCTTCTCTTCGGCCGGGACAGCCTAACTATGGCTACACCTTC.

The chain links TRBV6-6 to TRBJ2-7, with D possibly TRBD1 on 6 matching bases. This CDR3 has 15 residues. The germline V gene encodes CDR1 MNHNY and CDR2 SVGAGI (reference sequence). The germline V and J ends were trimmed by 0 bases and 0 bases, with 9 bases remaining between them. DNA for the CDR3: TGTGCCAGCAGTTACTCTGCAGGGGTCTCCTACGAGCAGTACTTC. Amino acids: CASSYSAGVSYEQYF.

The genes are TRBV3-1 (or the pseudogene TRBV3-2) and TRBJ1-1, with D perhaps TRBD1 (6 bases). With 1 base removed from V and 5 bases from J, the gap between germline ends came to 17 bases. CDR1 is LGHDT and CDR2 is YNNKEL in the germline V gene (reference sequence). This CDR3 has 16 residues. The CDR3 DNA follows: TGTGCCAGCAGCCAAGTCCGTTGGACAGTCCAGACTGAAGCTTTCTTT. It encodes CASSQVRWTVQTEAFF.

The chain couples TRBV10-2 to TRBJ1-1, with D possibly TRBD1 on 6 matching bases. The germline V and J ends were trimmed by 6 bases and 1 base, with 12 bases remaining between them. The CDR3 is made up of 14 amino acids. CDR1 and CDR2 from the germline V gene are WSHSY and SAAADI. This chain's CDR3 is CASRIGTTNTEAFF. DNA for the CDR3: TGCGCCAGCAGGATTGGGACAACGAACACTGAAGCTTTCTTT.

V and J are TRBV2 and TRBJ1-2; 9 nucleotides match TRBD1. This CDR3 is 14 amino acids long. J was trimmed by 8 bases and V by 8 bases; bases with no gene match: 12. CDR1 is SNHLY, CDR2 FYNNEI, per germline. The CDR3 loop is CASHMRRTGDGYTF. The CDR3 bases are TGTGCCAGCCACATGCGGAGGACAGGGGACGGCTACACCTTC.

This chain uses TRBV30 with TRBJ2-7; 12 bases are a match to TRBD1. The CDR3 contains 14 residues. CDR1 and CDR2 (germline): GTSNPN, SVGIG (reference sequence). With 5 bases clipped from V and 7 bases from J, the junction kept 9 bases outside the gene matches. The CDR3 DNA sequence: TGTGCCTGGCTCACCGGGACAGGGGGCAGGGAGCAGTACTTC. It translates to CAWLTGTGGREQYF.

The V call is TRBV10-3, the J call TRBJ2-7; D is possibly TRBD1 or TRBD2 (5 bases each). The V end lost 3 bases, the J end lost 5 bases, and 17 bases lay between the germline ends. There are 15 residues in the CDR3. CDR1 and CDR2 (germline): ENHRY, SYGVKD. The CDR3 nucleotides read TGTGCCATCAGTGACCCGAGAGGGGAGAGGGACGAGCAGTACTTC. Encoded protein: CAISDPRGERDEQYF.

The chain employs TRBV3-1 (or the pseudogene TRBV3-2) and TRBJ2-5, with 9 bases aligning to TRBD1. J gave up 4 bases and V 4 bases, and 4 bases lay outside the gene matches. The CDR3 runs 14 residues. Looked up from germline, CDR1 is LGHDT and CDR2 is YNNKEL (reference sequence). The CDR3 here is CASSPDRGRETQYF. The CDR3 nucleotides are TGTGCCAGCAGCCCCGACAGGGGGAGAGAGACCCAGTACTTC.

This rearrangement joins TRBV12-3 or TRBV12-4 to TRBJ1-4; D remains ambiguous. The CDR3 contains 13 residues. The V gene lost 5 bases and the J gene lost 8 bases, with 12 bases spanning the gap. DNA for the CDR3: TGTGCCAGCAGTCCCGGCCTGCGGGAAAAACTGTTTTTT. This encodes CASSPGLREKLFF.

This clone has only one observation. The chain recombines TRBV5-6 with TRBJ1-4; the D gene is possibly TRBD1 (6 bases). V lost 4 bases and J 9 bases, leaving 16 bases between the germline ends. From germline, CDR1 is SGHDT and CDR2 YYEEEE. The CDR3 is 14 amino acids. CDR3 DNA: TGTGCCAGCAGCCCGGATGATGGGGACAAAAAACTGTTTTTT. The encoded protein is CASSPDDGDKKLFF.

Notes on this clone: One end of the junction varies from germline; a read error may be responsible. The chain couples TRBV7-6 to TRBJ1-6; D is possibly TRBD1 (6 bases). The germline gives CDR1 SGHVS, CDR2 FNYEAQ. The CDR3 has 13 amino acids. As DNA, the CDR3 is TGTGCCAGCAGTTTAGACCAGGGGTCACCCCTCCACTTT. As protein: CASSLDQGSPLHF.